This T cell receptor (beta chain) derives from a study of liver allograft versus peripheral blood T cells. At the level of the study: A comparison was made between T cell receptor repertoires in transplanted livers and those in recipients' peripheral blood.

TCRdb reprocessed the reads with MiXCR, giving one entry per CDR3 protein. The sample has fewer than 9,500 distinct CDR3 sequences; approximately 17% are singletons. In this sample, this clonotype is medium-sized. The germline CDR1 and CDR2 sequences are SGHKS and YYEKEE (reference sequence). The CDR3 loop spans 15 amino acids. V shed 3 bases, J shed 1 base, and the junction held 2 bases outside the gene matches. The TCR sequence derives from a human patient who had a liver transplant. Certain T cells may be donor cells from the graft. V and J are TRBV5-5 and TRBJ2-5; 11 bases agree with TRBD1. In DNA, the CDR3 is TGTGCCAGCAGCTCCGGGACAGGGGGCCAAGAGACCCAGTACTTC. Residues: CASSSGTGGQETQYF.